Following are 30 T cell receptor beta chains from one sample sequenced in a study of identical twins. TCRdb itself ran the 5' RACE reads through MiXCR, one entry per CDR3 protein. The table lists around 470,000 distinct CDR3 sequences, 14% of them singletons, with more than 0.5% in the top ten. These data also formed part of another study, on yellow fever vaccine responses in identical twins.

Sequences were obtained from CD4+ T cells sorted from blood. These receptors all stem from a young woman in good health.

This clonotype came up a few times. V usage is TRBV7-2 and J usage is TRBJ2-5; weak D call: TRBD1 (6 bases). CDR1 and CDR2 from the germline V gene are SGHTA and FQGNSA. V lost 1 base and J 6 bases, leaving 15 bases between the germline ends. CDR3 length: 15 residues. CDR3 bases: TGTGCCAGCAGCTTAGAGAGGGGGAGCTTGCAGACCCAGTACTTC. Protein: CASSLERGSLQTQYF.

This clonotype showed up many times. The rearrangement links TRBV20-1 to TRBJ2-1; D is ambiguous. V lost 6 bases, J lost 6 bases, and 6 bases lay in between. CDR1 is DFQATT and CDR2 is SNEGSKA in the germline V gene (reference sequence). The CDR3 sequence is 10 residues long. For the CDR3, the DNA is TGCAGTGCCACCTTCAATGAGCAGTTCTTC. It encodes CSATFNEQFF.

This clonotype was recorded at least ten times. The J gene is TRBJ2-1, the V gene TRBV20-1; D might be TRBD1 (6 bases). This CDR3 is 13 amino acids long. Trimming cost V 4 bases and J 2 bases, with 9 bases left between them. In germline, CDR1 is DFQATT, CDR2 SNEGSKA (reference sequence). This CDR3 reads CSATYRAYNEQFF. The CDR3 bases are TGCAGTGCTACTTACAGGGCCTACAATGAGCAGTTCTTC.

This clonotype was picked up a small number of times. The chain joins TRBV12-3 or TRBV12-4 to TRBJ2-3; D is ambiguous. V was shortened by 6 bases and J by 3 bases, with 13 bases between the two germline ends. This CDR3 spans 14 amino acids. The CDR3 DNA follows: TGTGCCAGCAGCCCGACAAGTAGGACAGATACGCAGTATTTT. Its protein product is CASSPTSRTDTQYF.

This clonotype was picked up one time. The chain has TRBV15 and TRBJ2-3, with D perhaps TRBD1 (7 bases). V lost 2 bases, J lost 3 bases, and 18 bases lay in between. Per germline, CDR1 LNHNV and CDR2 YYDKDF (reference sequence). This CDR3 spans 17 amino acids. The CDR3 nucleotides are TGTGCCACCAGCAGAACCAAGGGGGCGGGATCGACAGATACGCAGTATTTT. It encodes CATSRTKGAGSTDTQYF.

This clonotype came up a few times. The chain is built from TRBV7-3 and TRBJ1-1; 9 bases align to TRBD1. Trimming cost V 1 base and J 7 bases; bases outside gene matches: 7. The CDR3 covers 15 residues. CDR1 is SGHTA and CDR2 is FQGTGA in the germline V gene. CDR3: CASSLMAGQGNEAFF. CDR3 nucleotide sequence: TGTGCCAGCAGCTTAATGGCGGGACAGGGTAATGAAGCTTTCTTT.

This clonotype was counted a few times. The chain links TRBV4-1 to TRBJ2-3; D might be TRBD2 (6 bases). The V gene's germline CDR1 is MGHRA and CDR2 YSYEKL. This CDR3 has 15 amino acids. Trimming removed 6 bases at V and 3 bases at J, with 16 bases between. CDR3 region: CASSPGRRDTDTQYF. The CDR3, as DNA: TGCGCCAGCAGTCCTGGTCGGCGGGATACAGATACGCAGTATTTT.

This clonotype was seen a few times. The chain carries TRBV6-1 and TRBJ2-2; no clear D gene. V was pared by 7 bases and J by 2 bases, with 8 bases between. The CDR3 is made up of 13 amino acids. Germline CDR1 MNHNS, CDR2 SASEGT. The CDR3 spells CASKARNTGELFF. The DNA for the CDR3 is TGTGCCAGCAAGGCAAGAAACACCGGGGAGCTGTTTTTT.

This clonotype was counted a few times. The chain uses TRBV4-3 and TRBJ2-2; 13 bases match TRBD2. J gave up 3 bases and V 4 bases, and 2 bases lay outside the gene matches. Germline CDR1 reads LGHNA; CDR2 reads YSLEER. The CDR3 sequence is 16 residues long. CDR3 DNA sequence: TGCGCCAGCAGCCGAGGACTAGCGGGAGACACCGGGGAGCTGTTTTTT. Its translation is CASSRGLAGDTGELFF.

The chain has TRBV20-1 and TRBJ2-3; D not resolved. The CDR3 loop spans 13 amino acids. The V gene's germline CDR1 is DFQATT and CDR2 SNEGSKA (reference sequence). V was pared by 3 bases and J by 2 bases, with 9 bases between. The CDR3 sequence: CSAREANTDTQYF. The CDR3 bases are TGCAGTGCTAGGGAAGCTAACACAGATACGCAGTATTTT.

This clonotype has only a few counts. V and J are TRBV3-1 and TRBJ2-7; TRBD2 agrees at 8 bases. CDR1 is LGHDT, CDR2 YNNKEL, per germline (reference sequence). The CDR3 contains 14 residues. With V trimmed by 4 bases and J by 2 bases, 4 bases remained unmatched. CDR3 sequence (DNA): TGTGCCAGCAGCCTTGGTAGCGGGACCTACGAGCAGTACTTC. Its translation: CASSLGSGTYEQYF.

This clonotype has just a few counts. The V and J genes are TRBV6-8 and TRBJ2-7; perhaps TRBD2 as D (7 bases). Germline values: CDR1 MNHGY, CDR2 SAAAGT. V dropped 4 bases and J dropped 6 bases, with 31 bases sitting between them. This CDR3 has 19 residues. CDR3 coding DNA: TGTGCCAGCAGTTTTATCGGTGAAGGACTAGAAGGGGGGACCTCCGAGCAGTACTTC. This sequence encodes CASSFIGEGLEGGTSEQYF.

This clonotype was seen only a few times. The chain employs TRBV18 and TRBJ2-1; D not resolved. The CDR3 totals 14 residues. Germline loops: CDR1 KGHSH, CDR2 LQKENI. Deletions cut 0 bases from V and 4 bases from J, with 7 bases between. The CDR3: CASSPPDGYNEQFF. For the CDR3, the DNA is TGTGCCAGCTCACCACCGGATGGGTACAATGAGCAGTTCTTC.

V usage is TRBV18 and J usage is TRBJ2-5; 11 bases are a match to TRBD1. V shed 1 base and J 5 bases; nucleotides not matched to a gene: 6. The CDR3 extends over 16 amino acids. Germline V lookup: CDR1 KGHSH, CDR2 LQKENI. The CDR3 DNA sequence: TGTGCCAGCTCACCACGCGGACAGGGGGCCTGGGAGACCCAGTACTTC. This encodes CASSPRGQGAWETQYF.

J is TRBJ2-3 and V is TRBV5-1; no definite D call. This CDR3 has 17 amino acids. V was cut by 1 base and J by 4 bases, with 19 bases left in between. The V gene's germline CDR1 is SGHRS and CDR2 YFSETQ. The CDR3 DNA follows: TGCGCCAGCAGCTTGCCCAAGTCGGGCGCAACTTCAGATACGCAGTATTTT. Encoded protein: CASSLPKSGATSDTQYF.

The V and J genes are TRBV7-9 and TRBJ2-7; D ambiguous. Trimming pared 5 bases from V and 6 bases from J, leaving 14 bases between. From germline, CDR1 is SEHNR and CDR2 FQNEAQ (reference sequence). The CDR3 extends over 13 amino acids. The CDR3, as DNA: TGTGCCAGCAGCCGGCTCAGTATCGGCGAGCAGTACTTC. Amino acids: CASSRLSIGEQYF. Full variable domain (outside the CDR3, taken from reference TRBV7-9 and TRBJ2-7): DTGVSQNPRHKITKRGQNVTFRCDPISEHNRLYWYRQTLGQGPEFLTYFQNEAQLEKSRLLSDRFSAERPKGSFSTLEIQRTEQGDSAMYLCASSRLSIGEQYFGPGTRLTVT.

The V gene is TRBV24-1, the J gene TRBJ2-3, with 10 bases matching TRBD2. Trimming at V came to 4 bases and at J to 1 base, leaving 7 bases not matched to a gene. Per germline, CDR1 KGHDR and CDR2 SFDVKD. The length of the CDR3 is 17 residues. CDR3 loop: CATSDPSGTSGTDTQYF. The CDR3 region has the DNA TGTGCCACCAGTGACCCATCCGGGACTAGCGGCACAGATACGCAGTATTTT.

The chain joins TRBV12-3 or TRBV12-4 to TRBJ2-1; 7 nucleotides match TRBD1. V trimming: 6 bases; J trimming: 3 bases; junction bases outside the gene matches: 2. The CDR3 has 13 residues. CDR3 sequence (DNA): TGTGCCAGCAGGGGGACAGACTACAATGAGCAGTTCTTC. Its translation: CASRGTDYNEQFF.

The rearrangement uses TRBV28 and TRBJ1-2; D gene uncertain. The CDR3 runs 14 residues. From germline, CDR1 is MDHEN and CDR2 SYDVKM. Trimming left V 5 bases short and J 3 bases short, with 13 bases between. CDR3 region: CASSRQWEDYGYTF. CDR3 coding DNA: TGTGCCAGCAGTCGTCAGTGGGAAGACTATGGCTACACCTTC.

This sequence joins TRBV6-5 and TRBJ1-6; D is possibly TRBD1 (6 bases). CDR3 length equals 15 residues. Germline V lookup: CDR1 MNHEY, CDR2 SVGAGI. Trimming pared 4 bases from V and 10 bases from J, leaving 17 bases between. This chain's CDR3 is CASSFSGAFSSPLHF. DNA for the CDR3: TGTGCCAGCAGTTTCTCAGGGGCGTTTAGCTCACCCCTCCACTTT.

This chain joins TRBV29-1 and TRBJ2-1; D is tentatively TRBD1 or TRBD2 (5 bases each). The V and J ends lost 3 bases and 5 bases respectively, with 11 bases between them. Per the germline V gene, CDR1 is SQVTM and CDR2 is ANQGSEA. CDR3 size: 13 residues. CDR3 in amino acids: CSVEGLGDNEQFF. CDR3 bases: TGCAGCGTTGAGGGCCTGGGGGACAATGAGCAGTTCTTC.

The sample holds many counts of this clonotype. The CDR3 reads CAISESDFSTDTQYF. CDR3 DNA sequence: TGTGCCATCAGTGAGTCCGATTTTTCCACAGATACGCAGTATTTT. The chain carries TRBV10-3 and TRBJ2-3; D gene uncertain. CDR3 length: 15 amino acids. Germline loops: CDR1 ENHRY, CDR2 SYGVKD. The V end was cut by 0 bases, the J end by 2 bases, with 9 bases between.

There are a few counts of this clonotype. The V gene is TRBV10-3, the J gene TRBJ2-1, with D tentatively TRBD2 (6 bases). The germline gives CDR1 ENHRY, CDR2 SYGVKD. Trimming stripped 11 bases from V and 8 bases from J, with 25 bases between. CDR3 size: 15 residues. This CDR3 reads CAARTPRTSIYEQFF. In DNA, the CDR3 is TGTGCCGCGCGAACCCCAAGAACTAGCATATATGAGCAGTTCTTC.

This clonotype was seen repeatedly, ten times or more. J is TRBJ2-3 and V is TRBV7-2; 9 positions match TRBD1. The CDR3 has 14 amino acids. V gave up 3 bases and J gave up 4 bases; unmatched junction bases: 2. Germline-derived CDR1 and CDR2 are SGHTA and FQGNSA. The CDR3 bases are TGTGCCAGCAGCTTGGGGACAGGGTCAGATACGCAGTATTTT. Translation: CASSLGTGSDTQYF.

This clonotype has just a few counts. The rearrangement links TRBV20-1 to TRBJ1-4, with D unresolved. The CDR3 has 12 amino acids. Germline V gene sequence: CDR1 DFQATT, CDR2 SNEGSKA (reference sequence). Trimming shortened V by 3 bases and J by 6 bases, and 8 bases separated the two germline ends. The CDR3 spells CSARFLDEKLFF. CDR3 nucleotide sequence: TGCAGTGCTAGGTTCCTGGATGAAAAACTGTTTTTT.

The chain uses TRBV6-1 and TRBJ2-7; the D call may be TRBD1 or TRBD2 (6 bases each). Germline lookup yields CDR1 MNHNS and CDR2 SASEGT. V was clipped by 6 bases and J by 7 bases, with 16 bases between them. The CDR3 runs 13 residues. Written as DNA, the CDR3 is TGTGCCAGCAGCCCGCTAACAGGGAGGGAGCAGTACTTC. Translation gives CASSPLTGREQYF.

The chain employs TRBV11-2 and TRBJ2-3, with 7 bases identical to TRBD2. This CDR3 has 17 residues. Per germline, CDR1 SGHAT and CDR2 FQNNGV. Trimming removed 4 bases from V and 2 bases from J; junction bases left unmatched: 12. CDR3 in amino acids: CASSSRGASGFTDTQYF. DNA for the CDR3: TGTGCCAGCAGCTCGAGAGGGGCTAGCGGTTTCACAGATACGCAGTATTTT.

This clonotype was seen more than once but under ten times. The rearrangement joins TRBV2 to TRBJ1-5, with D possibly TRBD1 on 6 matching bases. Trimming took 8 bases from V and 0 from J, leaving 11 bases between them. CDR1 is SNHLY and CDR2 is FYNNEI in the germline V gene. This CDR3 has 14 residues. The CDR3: CASSDSYSNQPQHF. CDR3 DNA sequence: TGTGCCAGCTCGGACAGCTATAGCAATCAGCCCCAGCATTTT.

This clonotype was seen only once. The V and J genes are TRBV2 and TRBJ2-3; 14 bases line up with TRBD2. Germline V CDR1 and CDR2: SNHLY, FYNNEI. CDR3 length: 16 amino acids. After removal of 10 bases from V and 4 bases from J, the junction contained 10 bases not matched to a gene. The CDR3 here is CAITGKTSGGADTQYF. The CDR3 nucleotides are TGTGCCATCACCGGGAAGACTAGCGGGGGGGCAGATACGCAGTATTTT. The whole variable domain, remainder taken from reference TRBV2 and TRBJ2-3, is EPEVTQTPSHQVTQMGQEVILRCVPISNHLYFYWYRQILGQKVEFLVSFYNNEISEKSEIFDDQFSVERPDGSNFTLKIRSTKLEDSAMYFCAITGKTSGGADTQYFGPGTRLTVL.

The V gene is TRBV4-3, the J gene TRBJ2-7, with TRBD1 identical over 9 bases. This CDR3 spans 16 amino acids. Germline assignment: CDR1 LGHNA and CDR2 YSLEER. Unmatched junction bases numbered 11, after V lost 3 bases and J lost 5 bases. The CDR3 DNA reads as TGCGCCAGCAGCCAGACCGTGCGGGACAGGGCCCACGAGCAGTACTTC. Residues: CASSQTVRDRAHEQYF.